Listed here are 12 T cell receptor beta chains from one sample, sequenced in a study of T cell changes during pregnancy in multiple sclerosis. Using immunoSEQ multiplex PCR, the repertoire was profiled, and TCRdb retains in-frame clones only, with some absent. The data show some 80,000 clones, with 94% seen just once and less than 0.15% held by the top ten. The sequencing here drew on CD4+ T cells from peripheral blood mononuclear cells, taken after pregnancy. All receptors come from a female donor with multiple sclerosis, enrolled in a pregnancy study.

The V and J genes are TRBV18 and TRBJ1-3, with TRBD1 as a possible D gene (6 bases). The CDR3 totals 14 residues. V lost 3 bases to trimming and J lost 6 bases, with 12 bases between them. Germline-derived CDR1 and CDR2 are KGHSH and LQKENI. The CDR3: CASSPITGSNTIYF. The CDR3 bases are TGTGCCAGCTCACCTATTACAGGGTCAAACACCATATATTTT.

The J gene is TRBJ2-6, the V gene TRBV19; 9 bases match TRBD1. The CDR3 contains 17 residues. Germline values: CDR1 LNHDA, CDR2 SQIVND (reference sequence). Germline trimming cut 4 bases from V and 1 base from J; bases unmatched to any gene: 5. The CDR3 DNA is TGTGCCAGTAGTAAGACAGGGGGGGAGTCTGGGGCCAACGTCCTGACTTTC. Amino acid sequence: CASSKTGGESGANVLTF.

The CDR3 reads CATQLQGGYGYTF. CDR3 nucleotides: TGTGCCACCCAATTACAGGGGGGGTATGGCTACACCTTC. V and J are TRBV10-3 and TRBJ1-2, with 8 bases aligning to TRBD1. The CDR3 extends over 13 amino acids. Losses at the gene ends were 10 bases for V and 5 bases for J; bases not matched to a gene: 9. Germline lookup yields CDR1 ENHRY and CDR2 SYGVKD.

This clone showed up just once. The chain recombines TRBV27 with TRBJ2-2; the D is unclear. V lost 3 bases and J 5 bases, leaving 13 bases between the germline ends. CDR3 size: 15 residues. The germline CDR1 and CDR2 sequences are MNHEY and SMNVEV (reference sequence). The CDR3 region has the DNA TGTGCCAGCAGTTTCCTCCCGGTAGTTACCGGGGAGCTGTTTTTT. This sequence encodes CASSFLPVVTGELFF.

V and J are TRBV28 and TRBJ1-4; tentatively, D is TRBD1 (6 bases). Germline assignment: CDR1 MDHEN and CDR2 SYDVKM. This CDR3 is 15 amino acids long. The germline V and J ends were trimmed by 2 bases and 3 bases, with 10 bases remaining between them. CDR3 in amino acids: CASSLGGNPNEKLFF. CDR3 nucleotide sequence: TGTGCCAGCAGTTTAGGGGGCAACCCTAATGAAAAACTGTTTTTT.

The chain is built from TRBV5-1 and TRBJ2-7, with a weak D call TRBD1 (5 bases). The CDR3 sequence is 15 residues long. The germline V gene encodes CDR1 SGHRS and CDR2 YFSETQ. The V end was cut by 6 bases, the J end by 2 bases, with 18 bases between. DNA of the CDR3: TGCGCCAGCAACAGAGACAGCGTCCCCACCTACGAGCAGTACTTC. It encodes CASNRDSVPTYEQYF.

CDR3 nucleotide sequence: TGTGCCAGCAGCGTAGCTACGGGGGGGACTAGCGGTAGCCAAGAGACCCAGTACTTC. This sequence encodes CASSVATGGTSGSQETQYF. The chain has TRBV9 and TRBJ2-5; 11 bases are a match to TRBD2. The V segment lost 0 bases and the J segment 1 base; nucleotides outside the gene matches: 11. CDR3 length equals 19 residues. In germline, CDR1 is SGDLS, CDR2 YYNGEE.

A word on this clone: At one boundary the junction diverges from the germline segment, which might be a read error. The same CDR3 arises from other DNA sequences in this sample as well. J is TRBJ2-3 and V is TRBV5-1, with D perhaps matching TRBD2 (5 bases). The CDR3 sequence is 15 residues long. Germline loops: CDR1 SGHRS, CDR2 YFSETQ. The CDR3 is CASKSGSRAGDTQYF. CDR3 DNA sequence: TGTGCCAGCAAATCCGGCTCGCGGGCAGGAGATACGCAGTATTTT.

The J gene is TRBJ1-5, the V gene TRBV18; TRBD1 agrees at 8 bases. From germline, CDR1 is KGHSH and CDR2 LQKENI. V was clipped by 6 bases and J by 1 base; unmatched bases: 2. This CDR3 has 14 amino acids. CDR3 region: CASSHRGSNQPQHF. CDR3 nucleotide sequence: TGTGCCAGCTCTCACAGGGGGAGCAATCAGCCCCAGCATTTT.

The gene calls are TRBV2 and TRBJ2-7; TRBD1 matches 7 bases. Germline V CDR1 and CDR2: SNHLY, FYNNEI. This CDR3 is built from 15 residues. Trimming cost V 5 bases and J 2 bases; bases outside gene matches: 9. The CDR3 DNA reads as TGTGCCAGCAGTTTCGATCGACAGGGTCCCTACGAGCAGTACTTC. It translates to CASSFDRQGPYEQYF.

This chain links TRBV12-5 with TRBJ2-7, with 7 bases aligning to TRBD2. This CDR3 contains 14 residues. V lost 7 bases, J lost 2 bases, and 8 bases stayed unmatched. Germline CDR1 and CDR2: LGHNT and FRNRAP. CDR3 sequence: CASASSGAAYEQYF. CDR3 nucleotide sequence: TGTGCTAGTGCCTCCAGCGGGGCCGCCTACGAGCAGTACTTC.

The V call is TRBV16, the J call TRBJ1-5; D is unresolved. Germline V gene sequence: CDR1 KGHSY, CDR2 FQNENV. V was pared by 2 bases and J by 2 bases, with 10 bases between. The CDR3 has 15 residues. The CDR3, as DNA: TGTGCCAGCAGCCAAAGGAGGGTGGGCAATCAGCCCCAGCATTTT. It codes for CASSQRRVGNQPQHF.